Each of the 5 T cell receptor beta chains below was sequenced from the same sample in a study of shared clonotypes between healthy human individuals. Method: immunoSEQ multiplex PCR; TCRdb's copy keeps in-frame clones and lacks some. This table has hundreds of thousands of clones, more than 70% appearing once. Sequenced sample: memory CD4+ T cells sorted from blood. The subset is: CD45RA-negative fraction. The receptor set was obtained from a woman aged 30 to 39 in good health.

CDR3 bases: TGTGCCAGCAGCTTAATGGGGGGACCCACAGATACGCAGTATTTT. Its translation: CASSLMGGPTDTQYF. The J gene is TRBJ2-3, the V gene TRBV7-3; perhaps TRBD2 as D (6 bases). The CDR3 totals 15 residues. V was trimmed by 1 base and J by 2 bases, leaving 10 bases between them. Germline values: CDR1 SGHTA, CDR2 FQGTGA.

This sequence joins TRBV2 and TRBJ2-5; 7 bases are shared with TRBD2. Per the germline V gene, CDR1 is SNHLY and CDR2 is FYNNEI. The V and J ends lost 7 bases and 4 bases, in that order; junction bases with no gene match: 15. CDR3 length: 16 amino acids. Here the CDR3 DNA reads TGTGCCAGCAACCCCCTAGGGCAGGGAGGGAGAGAGACCCAGTACTTC. Translating it yields CASNPLGQGGRETQYF.

The chain combines TRBV27 with TRBJ2-3; D is tentatively TRBD1 or TRBD2 (7 bases each). This CDR3 is 16 amino acids long. With 0 bases removed from V and 9 bases from J, the gap between germline ends came to 19 bases. The germline gives CDR1 MNHEY, CDR2 SMNVEV (reference sequence). CDR3 sequence: CASSLSSGVRGGTQYF. DNA for the CDR3: TGTGCCAGCAGTTTATCGAGCGGGGTCAGGGGGGGGACGCAGTATTTT.

This clone was detected many times. Other nucleotide sequences from this sample produce the same CDR3. This chain links TRBV6-1 with TRBJ1-5; no firm D call. Per the germline V gene, CDR1 is MNHNS and CDR2 is SASEGT. The germline V and J ends were trimmed by 2 bases and 2 bases, with 4 bases remaining between them. The CDR3 runs to 13 residues. The CDR3 protein is CASSESRNQPQHF. The CDR3 nucleotides read TGTGCCAGCAGTGAATCGCGCAATCAGCCCCAGCATTTT.

Comment on this clone: The likely explanation is a read error, given a far larger clone one base away. The V gene is TRBV7-2, the J gene TRBJ2-7, with a tentative D call TRBD1 (6 bases). The CDR3 contains 13 residues. V lost 5 bases and J 2 bases, leaving 10 bases between the germline ends. Germline V CDR1 and CDR2: SGHTA, FQGNSA. The CDR3 coding sequence is TGTGCCAGCAGCCTCGGACAGCCCTACGAGCAGTACTTC. Its translation is CASSLGQPYEQYF. Complete variable domain (other parts from reference TRBV7-2 and TRBJ2-7): GAGVSQSPSNKVTEKGKDVELRCDPISGHTALYWYRQSLGQGLEFLIYFQGNSAPDKSGLPSDRFSAERTGGSVSTLTIQRTQQEDSAVYLCASSLGQPYEQYFGPGTRLTVT.